This T cell receptor (beta chain) emerged from a study of beta chain features in type 1 diabetes. Study observations and caveats: Naive, central memory and Treg TCRB repertoires appeared more alike in patients than in healthy donors.

The isolated RNA, all of it, was reverse transcribed, so expressed TCRB transcripts were what got sequenced. Several million reads were obtained on average from naive, central memory and regulatory T cell samples. The assay was immunoSEQ multiplex PCR, and TCRdb's table has in-frame clones only and misses some. The table records roughly 230,000 clones, about 9.3% of them present only once. CD4+ naive, central memory, regulatory and stem cell-like memory cells were sorted via CD45RO/CCR7/CD25/CD127/CD95/CD27. Comments on this clone: The target antigen is unknown.

The germline V and J ends were trimmed by 6 bases and 7 bases, with 20 bases remaining between them. This CDR3 is built from 15 residues. Looked up from germline, CDR1 is SGHRS and CDR2 is YFSETQ. The sequence came from a woman aged 18-29 years in good health. This chain joins TRBV5-1 and TRBJ2-1, with a possible D match to TRBD2 (6 bases). Sequenced: naive CD4+ T cells from blood. Written as DNA, the CDR3 is TGCGCCAGCACCCCTAGCGCCCCGAGAGGAAATGAGCAGTTCTTC. This gives the protein CASTPSAPRGNEQFF.